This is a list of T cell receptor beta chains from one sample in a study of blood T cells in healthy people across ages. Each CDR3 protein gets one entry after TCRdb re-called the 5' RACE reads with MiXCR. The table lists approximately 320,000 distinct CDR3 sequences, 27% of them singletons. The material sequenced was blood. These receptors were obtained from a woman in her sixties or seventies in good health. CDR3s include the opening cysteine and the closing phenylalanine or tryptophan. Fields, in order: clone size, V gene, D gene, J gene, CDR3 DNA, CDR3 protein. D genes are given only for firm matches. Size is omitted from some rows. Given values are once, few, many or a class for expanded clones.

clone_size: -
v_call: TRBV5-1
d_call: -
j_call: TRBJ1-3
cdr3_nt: TGCGCCAGCGGCCGCGCGGGACAAGGCTCTGGAAACACCATATATTTT
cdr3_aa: CASGRAGQGSGNTIYF

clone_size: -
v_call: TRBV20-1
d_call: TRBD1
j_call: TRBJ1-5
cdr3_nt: TGCAGTGCTGGGGGACAGGGTTCAGATCAGCCCCAGCATTTT
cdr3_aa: CSAGGQGSDQPQHF

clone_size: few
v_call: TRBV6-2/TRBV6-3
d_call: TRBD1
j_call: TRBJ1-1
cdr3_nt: TGTGCCAGCAGTTGGGACAGCGCTATTAACACTGAAGCTTTCTTT
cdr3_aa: CASSWDSAINTEAFF

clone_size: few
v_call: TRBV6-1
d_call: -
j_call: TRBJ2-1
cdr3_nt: TGTGCCAGCAGTGATCAGGGTTACAATGAGCAGTTCTTC
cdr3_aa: CASSDQGYNEQFF

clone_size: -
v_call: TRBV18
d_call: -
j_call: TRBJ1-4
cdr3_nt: TGTGCCAGCTCACCAGGACGACCCACAACTAATGAAAAACTGTTTTTT
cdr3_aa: CASSPGRPTTNEKLFF

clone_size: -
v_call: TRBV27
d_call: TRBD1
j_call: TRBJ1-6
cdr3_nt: TGTGCCAGCAGGCGGGGACAGAATAATTCACCCCTCCACTTT
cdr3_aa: CASRRGQNNSPLHF

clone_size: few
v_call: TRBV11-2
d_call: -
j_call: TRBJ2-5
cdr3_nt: TGTGCCAGCAGCTCCCAGGGTAGGAGGGTTCAGGAGACCCAGTACTTC
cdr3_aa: CASSSQGRRVQETQYF

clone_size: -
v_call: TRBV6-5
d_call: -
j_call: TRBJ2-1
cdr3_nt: TGTGCCAGCAGTTCCAACACTGGTCCCTACAATGAGCAGTTCTTC
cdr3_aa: CASSSNTGPYNEQFF

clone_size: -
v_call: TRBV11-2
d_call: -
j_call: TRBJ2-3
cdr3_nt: TGTGCCAGCAGCTTAGGTGTGGTCACAGATACGCAGTATTTT
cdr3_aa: CASSLGVVTDTQYF

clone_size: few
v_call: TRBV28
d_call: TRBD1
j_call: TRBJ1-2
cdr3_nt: TGTGCCAGCAGCCTAGAGGGCAGGGGGCTTAGCTATGGCTACACCTTC
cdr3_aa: CASSLEGRGLSYGYTF

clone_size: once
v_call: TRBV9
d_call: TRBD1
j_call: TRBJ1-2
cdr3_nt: TGTGCCAGCAGCGTCGGACAGGGGGTTTTCGGCTACACCTTC
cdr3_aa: CASSVGQGVFGYTF

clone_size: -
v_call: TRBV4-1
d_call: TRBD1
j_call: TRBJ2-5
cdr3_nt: TGCGCCAGCAGCTCCCAGACAGGGGGCACCCAGACCCAGTACTTC
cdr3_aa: CASSSQTGGTQTQYF

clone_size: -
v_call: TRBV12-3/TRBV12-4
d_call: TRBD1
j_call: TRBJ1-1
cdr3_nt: TGTGCCAGCATACTACTCCCCGGGACAGGGGGCTCGAGAGCTTTCTTT
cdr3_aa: CASILLPGTGGSRAFF

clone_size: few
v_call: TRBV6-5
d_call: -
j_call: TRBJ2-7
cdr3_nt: TGTGCCAGCAGTTTGCGGCGGGTTGACTCCTACGAGCAGTACTTC
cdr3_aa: CASSLRRVDSYEQYF

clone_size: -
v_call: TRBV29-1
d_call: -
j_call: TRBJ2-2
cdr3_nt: TGCAGCGTCGCTCCCGCGGGGGAGCTGTTTTTT
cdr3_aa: CSVAPAGELFF

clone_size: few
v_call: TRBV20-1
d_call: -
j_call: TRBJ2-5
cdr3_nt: TGCAGTGCTAGAGACCTACGCAGGGTTGACGAGACCCAGTACTTC
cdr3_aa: CSARDLRRVDETQYF

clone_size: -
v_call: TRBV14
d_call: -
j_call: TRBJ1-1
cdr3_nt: TGTGCCAGCAGCCAAGATCTGGGCAGCATGAACACTGAAGCTTTCTTT
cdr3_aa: CASSQDLGSMNTEAFF

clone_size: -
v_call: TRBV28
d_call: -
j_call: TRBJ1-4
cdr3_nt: TGTGCCAGCAGTTTGACGGGTTATTATGAAAAACTGTTTTTT
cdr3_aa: CASSLTGYYEKLFF

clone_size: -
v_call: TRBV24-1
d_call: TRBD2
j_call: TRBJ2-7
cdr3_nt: TGTGCCACCAGTGAGCGACTAGCGGGGATGCACGAGCAGTACTTC
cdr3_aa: CATSERLAGMHEQYF

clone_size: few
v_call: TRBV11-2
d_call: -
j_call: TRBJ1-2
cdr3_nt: TGTGCCAGCAGCTCGACGGTCCGCCCTGGCTACACCTTC
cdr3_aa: CASSSTVRPGYTF

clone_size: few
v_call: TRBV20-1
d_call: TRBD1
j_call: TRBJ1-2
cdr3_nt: TGCAGTGCTTCGACAGGGAACTATGGCTACACCTTC
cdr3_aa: CSASTGNYGYTF

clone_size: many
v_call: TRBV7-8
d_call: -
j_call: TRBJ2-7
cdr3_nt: TGTGCCAGCAGCTTAGATGGCGGAACCCGTCTATGGGAGCAGTACTTC
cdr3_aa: CASSLDGGTRLWEQYF

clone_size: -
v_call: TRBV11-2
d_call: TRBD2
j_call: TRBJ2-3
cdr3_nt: TGTGCCAGCAGCCCGGGACTAGAGGGCACAGATACGCAGTATTTT
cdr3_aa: CASSPGLEGTDTQYF

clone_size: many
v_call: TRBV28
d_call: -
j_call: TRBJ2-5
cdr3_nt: TGTGCCAGCAGTCCCGGCGGAAACCAAGAGACCCAGTACTTC
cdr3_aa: CASSPGGNQETQYF

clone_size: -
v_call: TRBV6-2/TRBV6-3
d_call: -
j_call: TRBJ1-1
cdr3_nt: TGTGCCAGCAGTGACCTGACAGGCCCGGGGGCTGAAGCTTTCTTT
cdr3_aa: CASSDLTGPGAEAFF

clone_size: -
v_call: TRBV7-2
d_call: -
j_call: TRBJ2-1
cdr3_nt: TGTGCCAGCAGCTTTGGCGGGGCGGATGAGCAGTTCTTC
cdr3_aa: CASSFGGADEQFF

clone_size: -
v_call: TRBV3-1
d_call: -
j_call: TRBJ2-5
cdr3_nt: TGTGCCAGCAGCCAGGGACGGGAAGGGACCCAGTACTTC
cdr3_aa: CASSQGREGTQYF

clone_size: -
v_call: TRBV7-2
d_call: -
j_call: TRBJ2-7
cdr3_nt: TGTGCCAGCAGCTTGGGAGCGGAGGGACGAGGTAGCGAGCAGTACTTC
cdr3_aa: CASSLGAEGRGSEQYF

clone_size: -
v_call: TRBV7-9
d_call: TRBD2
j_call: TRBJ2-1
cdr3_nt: TGTGTCAGCAGCTTAGCGGGAATCCCGGAGCAGTTCTTC
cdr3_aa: CVSSLAGIPEQFF

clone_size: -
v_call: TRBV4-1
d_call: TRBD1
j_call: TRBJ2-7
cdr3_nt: TGCGCCGGCAGCCTAGGGACAGGAGGATCGTACGAGCAGTACTTC
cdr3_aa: CAGSLGTGGSYEQYF

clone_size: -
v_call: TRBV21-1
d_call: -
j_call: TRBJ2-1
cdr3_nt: TGTGCCAGCAGCAAAGAGGGACAGGGGACCGCCTACAATGAGCAGTTCTTC
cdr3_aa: CASSKEGQGTAYNEQFF

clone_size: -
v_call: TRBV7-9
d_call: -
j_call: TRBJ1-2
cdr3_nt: TGTGCCAGCAGCTTTGCGGACAGTGGCTACACCTTC
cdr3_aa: CASSFADSGYTF

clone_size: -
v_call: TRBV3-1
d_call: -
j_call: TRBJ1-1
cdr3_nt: TGTGCCAGCAGCCAAGATGGGGGGAGGAACACTGAAGCTTTCTTT
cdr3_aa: CASSQDGGRNTEAFF

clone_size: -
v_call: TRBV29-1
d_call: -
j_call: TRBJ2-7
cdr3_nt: TGCAGCGTTGAACTGGCCTACGAGCAGTACTTC
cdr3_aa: CSVELAYEQYF

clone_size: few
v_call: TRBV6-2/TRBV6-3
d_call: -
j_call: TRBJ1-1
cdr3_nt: TGTGCCAGCACCCTCTCGGCAGCTATTGAAGCTTTCTTT
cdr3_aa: CASTLSAAIEAFF

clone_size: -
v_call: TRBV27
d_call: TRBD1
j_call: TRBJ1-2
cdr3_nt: TGTGCCAGCGGACTTTACACAGGGGAGGAGTACTATGGCTACACCTTC
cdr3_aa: CASGLYTGEEYYGYTF

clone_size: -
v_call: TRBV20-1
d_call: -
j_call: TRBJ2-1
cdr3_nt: TGCAGTGCTAGAGGCGGAAACAATGAGCAGTTCTTC
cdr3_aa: CSARGGNNEQFF

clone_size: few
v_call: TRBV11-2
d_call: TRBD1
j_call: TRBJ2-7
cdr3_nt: TGTGCCAGCAGCTTATCCAGGACAGGGGCCCACGAGCAGTACTTC
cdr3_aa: CASSLSRTGAHEQYF

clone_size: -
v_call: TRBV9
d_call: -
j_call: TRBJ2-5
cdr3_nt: TGTGCCAGCAGCGCGAGACAGGCTGTCGAGACCCAGTACTTC
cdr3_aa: CASSARQAVETQYF

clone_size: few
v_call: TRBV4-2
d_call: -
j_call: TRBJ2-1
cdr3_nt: TGTGCCAGCAGCCAAGAGGGGGGAGGAGGGTCCTACAATGAGCAGTTCTTC
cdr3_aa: CASSQEGGGGSYNEQFF